This T cell receptor beta chain was identified during a study of Graves' ophthalmopathy and Graves' hyperthyroidism. CDR1 is MNHEY and CDR2 is SVGAGI in the germline V gene. Trimming left V 4 bases short and J 4 bases short, with 19 bases between. The CDR3 consists of 16 residues. Fresh peripheral blood (about 9 ml) yielded the PBMCs. RNA transcripts were the template, and TCR beta CDR3 regions were amplified from them. RT-PCR in the first round used HTBI primers; a second-round multiplex PCR followed. TCRdb reprocessed the multiplex PCR reads via MiXCR and lists one record per CDR3 protein. The data hold some 390,000 distinct CDR3 sequences, with about 16% observed a single time. This clonotype showed up many times.

V gene TRBV6-5 combines with J gene TRBJ1-1; maybe TRBD1 (5 bases). Sequences were obtained from peripheral blood. This clonotype originated in a woman under 30 with Graves' ophthalmopathy. The CDR3 sequence: CASSSQPPGGATEAFF. CDR3 nucleotide sequence: TGTGCCAGCAGTTCTCAACCCCCGGGTGGGGCCACTGAAGCTTTCTTT.